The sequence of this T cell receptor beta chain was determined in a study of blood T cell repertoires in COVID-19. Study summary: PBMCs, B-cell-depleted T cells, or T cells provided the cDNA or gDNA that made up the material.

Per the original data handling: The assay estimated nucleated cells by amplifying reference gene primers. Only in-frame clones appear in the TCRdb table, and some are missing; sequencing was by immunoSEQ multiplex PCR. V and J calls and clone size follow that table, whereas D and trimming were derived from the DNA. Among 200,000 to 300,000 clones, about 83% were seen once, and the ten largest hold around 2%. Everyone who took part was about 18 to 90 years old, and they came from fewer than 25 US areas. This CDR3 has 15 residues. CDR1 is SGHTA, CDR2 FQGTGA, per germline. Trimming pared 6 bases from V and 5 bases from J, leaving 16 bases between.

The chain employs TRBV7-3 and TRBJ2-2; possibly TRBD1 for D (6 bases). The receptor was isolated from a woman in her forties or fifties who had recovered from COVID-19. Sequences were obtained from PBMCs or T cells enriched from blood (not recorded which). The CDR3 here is CASRMGAVATGELFF. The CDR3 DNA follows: TGTGCCAGCAGAATGGGGGCGGTAGCTACCGGGGAGCTGTTTTTT. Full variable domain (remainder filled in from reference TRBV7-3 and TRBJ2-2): GAGVSQTPSNKVTEKGKYVELRCDPISGHTALYWYRQSLGQGPEFLIYFQGTGAADDSGLPNDRFFAVRPEGSVSTLKIQRTERGDSAVYLCASRMGAVATGELFFGEGSRLTVL.